Listed below are T cell receptor beta chains from one sample, sequenced in a study of post-analysis software for immune sequencing data. TCRdb reprocessed the PCR reads via MiXCR and lists one record per CDR3 protein. The sample yields about 820,000 distinct CDR3 sequences, 53% seen once. Source material: blood. All receptors derive from a girl under 18 with multiple sclerosis. Each CDR3 is given without its conserved first and last residue. Only part of the rows carry a size: once, few, many, or a class if the clone is expanded.

.	TRBV12-3/TRBV12-4	ATRTSGRVYEQF
few	TRBV15	ATSIVGGLETQY
.	TRBV12-5	ASGLGGVTYEQY
.	TRBV4-2	ASSPRASASGSSEQF
.	TRBV12-3/TRBV12-4	ASSLIAVSADTQY
.	TRBV12-3/TRBV12-4	ASSLPKGTQEDLNEQF
.	TRBV7-3	ASSLQKSRGFDEQY
.	TRBV25-1	ASSEISNSGYGYT
.	TRBV20-1	SASGTGIGANVLT
.	TRBV20-1	SAPQGARGPNTEAF
.	TRBV9	ASSSWLREGEQF
.	TRBV5-1	ASSLDVLLNTEAF
.	TRBV20-1	SATRYNEQF
few	TRBV29-1	SVTGTSGTADTQY
few	TRBV12-3/TRBV12-4	ASSPYRGGSYNEQF
few	TRBV20-1	SARIAGGLGETQY
.	TRBV20-1	SARGTFHTDNEQF
few	TRBV6-6	ASSYEAGAVYEQY
.	TRBV7-9	ASSLSRGRPSSYEQY
few	TRBV9	ASSVLREGYEQY
once	TRBV18	ASSPYDRTIKETQY
.	TRBV24-1	ATSRQGDYNEQF
few	TRBV7-3	ASSLEAGQPQH
few	TRBV7-9	ASSGTGGFEEKLF
.	TRBV27	ASSLGQGALSYNEQF
.	TRBV11-2	ASSIRTSGITDTQY
few	TRBV12-3/TRBV12-4	ASRPQQGNTEAF
.	TRBV5-1	ASSLQLAGLRGLEQF
.	TRBV7-9	ASSSRDWYNEQF
.	TRBV12-3/TRBV12-4	ASSQSSNSPLH
.	TRBV6-5	ASSIGTGFSNQPQH
few	TRBV6-5	ASRFTESSYNEQF
.	TRBV6-5	ASTMGTPETQY
.	TRBV12-3/TRBV12-4	ASSYDPQDLY
.	TRBV10-3	AISESGAAIDTQY
.	TRBV12-3/TRBV12-4	ASSPKTGGNGYT
.	TRBV5-5	ASSTQGHAATQY
.	TRBV29-1	SVEDPRSRGGNEKLF
.	TRBV7-9	ASSSHSGTPNTEAF
.	TRBV20-1	SARKTGSNQPQH
.	TRBV20-1	SARGTSGRNQETQY
.	TRBV5-1	ASSYSGGARETQY
few	TRBV25-1	ASIGNGDGYT
.	TRBV29-1	SAPRTVEGTQY
few	TRBV12-3/TRBV12-4	ASSTPGRGRGYT
.	TRBV6-1	ASSGPTGNYGYT
few	TRBV5-8	ASSLRLAGDTQY
.	TRBV12-3/TRBV12-4	ASRSGGTKETQY
few	TRBV6-5	ASSPPGGNYEQY
few	TRBV29-1	SVAGTSGRVYEQY
.	TRBV6-4	ASSDSTGHQETQY
once	TRBV9	ASSVEGALNNEQY
.	TRBV25-1	ASLGPSYEQY
few	TRBV20-1	SARLAGIQETQY
.	TRBV12-3/TRBV12-4	ASRGDVDAEAF
few	TRBV4-1	ASSQVFGGRNQPQH
.	TRBV6-6	ASGTPNYGYT